One and the same sample provided the 5 T cell receptor beta chains below, sequenced in a study of blood T cell repertoires in COVID-19. Assay: immunoSEQ multiplex PCR; the TCRdb copy retains only in-frame clones and omits some. Counted here are a few hundred thousand clones, 82% occurring once; the ten biggest clones make up more than 3%. The sequenced material came from PBMCs or T cells enriched from blood (not recorded which). These receptors were obtained from a woman aged 55-69 years who had recovered from COVID-19.

The chain joins TRBV7-9 to TRBJ1-6, with D hard to call. CDR1 is SEHNR and CDR2 is FQNEAQ in the germline V gene (reference sequence). This CDR3 comprises 12 residues. The V gene lost 7 bases and the J gene lost 7 bases, with 8 bases spanning the gap. Here the CDR3 reads CASNEGNSPLHF. CDR3 coding DNA: TGTGCCAGCAATGAGGGAAATTCACCCCTCCACTTT.

The chain carries TRBV29-1 and TRBJ1-2; the D gene is possibly TRBD1 (5 bases). V was cut by 7 bases and J by 4 bases, with 16 bases left in between. Germline assignment: CDR1 SQVTM and CDR2 ANQGSEA. CDR3 size: 13 residues. This CDR3 is CSAEAGVGYGYTF. As DNA, the CDR3 is TGCAGCGCCGAAGCGGGGGTGGGCTATGGCTACACCTTC.

CDR3 DNA: TGTGCTAGTGGTTTGGTCCACAGTCAGAGCAATCAGCCCCAGCATTTT. It codes for CASGLVHSQSNQPQHF. The chain couples TRBV12-5 to TRBJ1-5; D gene unclear. The CDR3 is 16 residues long. Germline loops: CDR1 LGHNT, CDR2 FRNRAP. The V end lost 0 bases, the J end lost 1 base, and 10 bases lay between the germline ends.

The V and J genes are TRBV18 and TRBJ2-5, with D possibly matching TRBD2 (6 bases). Trimming pared 2 bases from V and 5 bases from J, leaving 24 bases between. The CDR3 consists of 18 residues. CDR1 and CDR2 from the germline V gene are KGHSH and LQKENI. CDR3: CASSPLGPGGQGGETQYF. CDR3 nucleotide sequence: TGTGCCAGCTCACCATTAGGACCCGGAGGGCAGGGCGGCGAGACCCAGTACTTC.

The V and J genes are TRBV9 and TRBJ1-5; tentative D call: TRBD1 (6 bases). Trimming pared 2 bases from V and 4 bases from J, leaving 13 bases between. CDR1 is SGDLS, CDR2 YYNGEE, per germline. The length of the CDR3 is 15 residues. CDR3 coding DNA: TGTGCCAGCAGCGTTTCCCCACAGGGTAATCAGCCCCAGCATTTT. It codes for CASSVSPQGNQPQHF.